The 24 T cell receptor beta chains in this list originate from one sample, sequenced in a study of cytomegalovirus exposure and HLA in healthy donors. The study ran its PCR with 60 Vbeta and 13 Jbeta primers. Sequenced by immunoSEQ multiplex PCR; TCRdb stores in-frame clones only, minus some. Here the sample spans about 83,000 clones, about four fifths being singletons. The source material was PBMCs. These receptor sequences come from a man younger than 35 in good health and CMV-seropositive.

The J gene is TRBJ2-2, the V gene TRBV29-1; TRBD1 matches 8 bases. The germline CDR1 and CDR2 sequences are SQVTM and ANQGSEA. The CDR3 is 13 residues long. V dropped 7 bases and J dropped 1; count of bases not matched to a gene: 2. The CDR3 nucleotides read TGCAGCGCCGACAGGGGGAACACCGGGGAGCTGTTTTTT. This encodes CSADRGNTGELFF.

The chain couples TRBV4-1 to TRBJ2-5; a possible D gene is TRBD2 (6 bases). This CDR3 region has 14 residues. Deletions cut 1 base from V and 2 bases from J, with 8 bases between. Germline CDR1 reads MGHRA; CDR2 reads YSYEKL. CDR3: CASSQAGLQETQYF. The CDR3 DNA reads as TGCGCCAGCAGCCAAGCAGGACTACAAGAGACCCAGTACTTC.

The rearrangement uses TRBV6-5 and TRBJ2-3; a possible D gene is TRBD1 (6 bases). The CDR3 is 14 amino acids. V was pared by 6 bases and J by 2 bases, with 12 bases between. Germline CDR1 reads MNHEY; CDR2 reads SVGAGI. The CDR3 coding sequence is TGTGCCAGCAGCAGGACAGTCAACACAGATACGCAGTATTTT. Protein product: CASSRTVNTDTQYF.

V usage is TRBV5-1 and J usage is TRBJ1-1; 10 bases are a match to TRBD1. Per germline, CDR1 SGHRS and CDR2 YFSETQ. Unmatched junction bases numbered 3, after V lost 4 bases and J lost 3 bases. This CDR3 comprises 14 residues. The CDR3 DNA is TGCGCCAGCAGCACCGGGACAGGGGACACTGAAGCTTTCTTT. Translation gives CASSTGTGDTEAFF.

This chain links TRBV10-1 with TRBJ2-2; 8 nucleotides align to TRBD1. CDR1 is WNHNN and CDR2 is SYGVQD in the germline V gene (reference sequence). V gave up 3 bases and J gave up 8 bases; unmatched junction bases: 5. This CDR3 has 14 residues. Here the CDR3 reads CASSDQGATGELFF. The CDR3 nucleotides read TGCGCCAGCAGTGATCAGGGGGCAACAGGGGAGCTGTTTTTT.

The rearrangement uses TRBV6-1 and TRBJ1-4; 7 positions match TRBD1. Germline V gene data show CDR1 as MNHNS and CDR2 as SASEGT. V shed 2 bases, J shed 10 bases, and the junction held 7 bases outside the gene matches. The CDR3 runs to 14 residues. The chain's CDR3 is CASSEPRGPGKLFF. Here the CDR3 DNA reads TGTGCCAGCAGTGAACCTAGGGGGCCCGGAAAACTGTTTTTT.

The rearrangement links TRBV21-1 to TRBJ2-1; no check of the table's D call, TRBD1, against the DNA was made. TRBV21-1 is described as a pseudogene. The CDR3 loop spans 18 amino acids. The chain's CDR3 is CASSTLPTGQGAYNEQFF. The DNA of the CDR3 is TGTGCCAGCAGCACTCTACCAACGGGACAGGGTGCCTACAATGAGCAGTTCTTC.

J is TRBJ2-3 and V is TRBV5-1, with 8 bases that match TRBD1. Trimming at V came to 4 bases and at J to 2 bases, leaving 9 bases not matched to a gene. Germline CDR1 and CDR2: SGHRS and YFSETQ. The length of the CDR3 is 16 residues. CDR3: CASSQNGQGPTDTQYF. CDR3 bases: TGCGCCAGCAGCCAAAATGGACAGGGTCCCACAGATACGCAGTATTTT.

The chain recombines TRBV7-2 with TRBJ1-2; a possible D gene is TRBD1 (6 bases). V was cut by 0 bases and J by 3 bases, with 26 bases left in between. The CDR3 spans 20 residues. Germline CDR1 is SGHTA and CDR2 is FQGNSA. In DNA form, the CDR3 reads TGTGCCAGCAGCTTAGCCAATATCGGCCGCACACCCGGGACATACTATGGCTACACCTTC. It is translated as CASSLANIGRTPGTYYGYTF.

The rearrangement links TRBV5-1 to TRBJ1-1; a weak D match, TRBD1 (6 bases). V lost 0 bases and J lost 5, with 11 bases in between. The CDR3 totals 14 residues. Germline-derived CDR1 and CDR2 are SGHRS and YFSETQ. CDR3 residues: CASSLAGADTEAFF. Here the CDR3 DNA reads TGCGCCAGCAGCTTGGCAGGGGCGGATACTGAAGCTTTCTTT. The complete variable domain, with remaining parts taken from reference TRBV5-1 and TRBJ1-1, reads KAGVTQTPRYLIKTRGQQVTLSCSPISGHRSVSWYQQTPGQGLQFLFEYFSETQRNKGNFPGRFSGRQFSNSRSEMNVSTLELGDSALYLCASSLAGADTEAFFGQGTRLTVV.

The chain combines TRBV6-5 with TRBJ1-2, with D possibly matching TRBD1 (5 bases). Germline V lookup: CDR1 MNHEY, CDR2 SVGAGI. Trimming took 5 bases from V and 6 from J, leaving 19 bases between them. The CDR3 is made up of 15 amino acids. CDR3 amino acids: CASSATRRVADGYTF. CDR3 DNA: TGTGCCAGCAGTGCCACCCGCAGGGTAGCTGATGGCTACACCTTC.

The chain uses TRBV7-9 and TRBJ1-1; D remains ambiguous. This CDR3 has 14 residues. Germline CDR1 SEHNR, CDR2 FQNEAQ (reference sequence). Trimming left V 4 bases short and J 1 base short, with 10 bases between. CDR3 amino acids: CASSYGVGNTEAFF. As DNA, the CDR3 is TGTGCCAGCAGCTACGGGGTCGGGAACACTGAAGCTTTCTTT.

The chain has TRBV9 and TRBJ1-1; the D is unclear. Trimming removed 0 bases from V and 2 bases from J, with 8 bases in between. From germline, CDR1 is SGDLS and CDR2 YYNGEE. The CDR3 sequence is 14 residues long. CDR3 coding DNA: TGTGCCAGCAGCGTAGTGTCCTCTAACACTGAAGCTTTCTTT. It translates to CASSVVSSNTEAFF.

The chain couples TRBV6-1 to TRBJ2-7; 8 bases map to TRBD1. J gave up 1 base and V 6 bases, and 2 bases lay outside the gene matches. Germline CDR1 is MNHNS and CDR2 is SASEGT. There are 13 residues in the CDR3. CDR3 loop: CASRRTGSYEQYF. In nucleotides, the CDR3 is TGTGCCAGCAGGAGGACAGGGTCCTACGAGCAGTACTTC.

This clone was seen a few times. The chain has TRBV18 and TRBJ2-1; D unclear. The CDR3 length is 11 residues. Between the trimmed V and J ends, which lost 3 bases and 8 bases, there was a span of 5 bases. From germline, CDR1 is KGHSH and CDR2 LQKENI. The CDR3 protein is CASSPEDEQFF. The CDR3 bases are TGTGCCAGCTCACCCGAGGATGAGCAGTTCTTC.

This rearrangement joins TRBV10-1 to TRBJ2-1, with 12 bases fitting TRBD2. V shed 2 bases and J 7 bases; nucleotides not matched to a gene: 9. The CDR3 extends over 17 amino acids. Germline V gives CDR1 WNHNN, CDR2 SYGVQD (reference sequence). The CDR3 reads CASSEPMTSGRENEQFF. CDR3 bases: TGCGCCAGCAGTGAGCCAATGACTAGCGGGAGAGAAAATGAGCAGTTCTTC.

The genes are TRBV2 and TRBJ1-1, with 11 bases lining up with TRBD1. The CDR3 is 18 residues long. V trimming: 3 bases; J trimming: 0 bases; junction bases outside the gene matches: 9. Germline loops: CDR1 SNHLY, CDR2 FYNNEI. In DNA, the CDR3 is TGTGCCAGCAGTGATCCGGGACAGGGGGGTTCAGTGAACACTGAAGCTTTCTTT. This translates into CASSDPGQGGSVNTEAFF.

The chain combines TRBV6-4 with TRBJ1-2, with TRBD1 matching over 10 bases. From germline, CDR1 is MRHNA and CDR2 SNTAGT. There are 15 residues in the CDR3. V shed 4 bases, J shed 5 bases, and the junction held 7 bases outside the gene matches. The CDR3 is CASSAGPGQGYGYTF. For the CDR3, the DNA is TGTGCCAGCAGTGCTGGACCGGGACAGGGGTATGGCTACACCTTC.

This clone occurred once. This CDR3 is CASSPSSGRYNEQFF. The CDR3 coding sequence is TGTGCCAGCAGCCCATCTAGCGGGCGGTACAATGAGCAGTTCTTC. The chain has TRBV5-4 and TRBJ2-1; 8 bases align to TRBD2. This CDR3 has 15 amino acids. CDR1 is SGHNT, CDR2 YYREEE, per germline (reference sequence). V was pared by 4 bases and J by 4 bases, with 7 bases of the junction left unmatched.

The chain recombines TRBV5-4 with TRBJ1-5; 9 nucleotides agree with TRBD1. Per the germline V gene, CDR1 is SGHNT and CDR2 is YYREEE (reference sequence). The ends lost 4 bases at V and 4 bases at J; junction bases unmatched: 6. The CDR3 contains 15 residues. The CDR3: CASSEDRGPNQPQHF. The CDR3 DNA is TGTGCCAGCAGCGAGGACAGGGGACCAAATCAGCCCCAGCATTTT.

The V gene is TRBV6-6, the J gene TRBJ2-7; 10 nucleotides align to TRBD2. The V gene's germline CDR1 is MNHNY and CDR2 SVGAGI (reference sequence). The CDR3 has 15 amino acids. V was pared by 7 bases and J by 3 bases, with 9 bases of the junction left unmatched. Here the CDR3 DNA reads TGTGCCAGCATTGACGAGCGGGAGGGTGTCTACGAGCAGTACTTC. Its protein is CASIDEREGVYEQYF.

This sequence joins TRBV20-1 and TRBJ1-1; D gene unclear. This CDR3 contains 11 residues. V gave up 3 bases and J gave up 8 bases, with 10 bases separating them. Germline CDR1 reads DFQATT; CDR2 reads SNEGSKA (reference sequence). The CDR3 region has the DNA TGCAGTGCTAGCGGGGTAACAGAAGCTTTCTTT. Translating it yields CSASGVTEAFF.

The chain couples TRBV4-1 to TRBJ2-5; tentative D call: TRBD2 (6 bases). Looked up from germline, CDR1 is MGHRA and CDR2 is YSYEKL. The CDR3 is made up of 16 amino acids. The V gene lost 1 base and the J gene lost 0 bases, with 12 bases spanning the gap. For the CDR3, the DNA is TGCGCCAGCAGCCAAGGTCCAGCGGGCGACCAAGAGACCCAGTACTTC. It specifies CASSQGPAGDQETQYF.

This clone was counted a few times. The genes are TRBV4-1 and TRBJ1-2; 7 bases are a match to TRBD1. V gave up 0 bases and J gave up 2 bases; unmatched junction bases: 12. Germline assignment: CDR1 MGHRA and CDR2 YSYEKL. CDR3 length: 18 residues. CDR3: CASSQDPVGIGGNYGYTF. The CDR3 coding sequence is TGCGCCAGCAGCCAAGACCCGGTTGGGATAGGGGGCAACTATGGCTACACCTTC.